The 22 T cell receptor beta chains in this list originate from one sample, sequenced in a study of CD8 T cells in ankylosing spondylitis. Findings and caveats of the study: Characteristic, it appeared, of ankylosing spondylitis blood was a TCR beta motif of about eight highly homologous variants.

These receptors have no known antigen. TCRdb passed the 5' RACE reads through MiXCR, listing each CDR3 protein once. In the table there are fewer than 550,000 distinct CDR3 sequences, roughly 5% of which are singletons. Sequences were obtained from blood, either unsorted or a sorted T cell fraction (not recorded which). Every receptor here comes from a male donor with ankylosing spondylitis.

This clonotype was recorded at least ten times. The chain recombines TRBV29-1 with TRBJ2-5; 14 bases agree with TRBD2. This CDR3 region has 17 residues. With 2 bases clipped from V and 3 bases from J, the junction kept 8 bases outside the gene matches. From germline, CDR1 is SQVTM and CDR2 ANQGSEA. In nucleotides, the CDR3 is TGCAGCGTTGAACGGGCGGGACTAGCGGGAGTAGAAGAGACCCAGTACTTC. Its protein product is CSVERAGLAGVEETQYF.

The rearrangement links TRBV7-2 to TRBJ2-3, with D possibly matching TRBD1 (6 bases). This CDR3 spans 15 amino acids. Germline-derived CDR1 and CDR2 are SGHTA and FQGNSA. Trimming left V 5 bases short and J 3 bases short, with 15 bases between. The CDR3 reads CASSAPTGWTDTQYF. CDR3 coding DNA: TGTGCCAGCAGCGCGCCCACAGGGTGGACAGATACGCAGTATTTT.

The chain combines TRBV20-1 with TRBJ2-7, with D unresolved. Trimming took 3 bases from V and 2 from J, leaving 11 bases between them. In germline, CDR1 is DFQATT, CDR2 SNEGSKA (reference sequence). The CDR3 is 13 residues long. This CDR3 reads CSASRVYTYEQYF. CDR3 nucleotides: TGCAGTGCTAGTAGGGTGTACACCTACGAGCAGTACTTC.

This clonotype was seen ten or more times. The rearrangement joins TRBV12-3 or TRBV12-4 to TRBJ2-3; D remains ambiguous. V lost 6 bases to trimming and J lost 7 bases, with 8 bases between them. CDR3 length equals 11 residues. The CDR3 loop reads CASRISNTQYF. In DNA form, the CDR3 reads TGTGCCAGCAGGATCTCGAATACGCAGTATTTT.

In this sample, this clonotype turned up a few times. The chain has TRBV7-2 and TRBJ2-2; a possible D gene is TRBD2 (5 bases). CDR3 length: 14 amino acids. Germline assignment: CDR1 SGHTA and CDR2 FQGNSA. Trimming stripped 5 bases from V and 4 bases from J, with 11 bases between. The CDR3 is CASSPRDFTGELFF. DNA of the CDR3: TGTGCCAGCAGCCCCCGGGATTTCACCGGGGAGCTGTTTTTT.

This chain connects TRBV2 to TRBJ2-2; D gene unclear. Per the germline V gene, CDR1 is SNHLY and CDR2 is FYNNEI. Trimming took off 5 bases at V and 4 bases at J, with 11 bases between the two ends. The CDR3 runs to 14 residues. CDR3 bases: TGTGCCAGCAGTTATGACACTACCACCGGGGAGCTGTTTTTT. Translated: CASSYDTTTGELFF.

This clonotype was detected only a few times. V is TRBV5-6 and J is TRBJ2-6; D tentatively fits TRBD1 or TRBD2 (6 bases each). The CDR3 is 17 residues long. V was cut by 1 base and J by 1 base, with 12 bases left in between. CDR1 and CDR2 from the germline V gene are SGHDT and YYEEEE. The CDR3 DNA is TGTGCCAGCAGCTTGAAACAGGGAGGTTCTGGGGCCAACGTCCTGACTTTC. This codes for CASSLKQGGSGANVLTF.

This rearrangement joins TRBV4-2 to TRBJ2-3; D might be TRBD2 (5 bases). Trimming removed 4 bases at V and 4 bases at J, with 15 bases between. This CDR3 region has 15 residues. Germline assignment: CDR1 LGHNA and CDR2 YNFKEQ. CDR3 sequence reads: CASSRGRGIADTQYF. For the CDR3, the DNA is TGTGCCAGCAGCCGAGGACGGGGAATCGCAGATACGCAGTATTTT.

Points on this clonotype: The germline gene is not matched at one end of the junction; a read error may be the cause. CDR3: CCARGPTGTLRYEQYF. CDR3 nucleotides: TGCTGTGCCCGAGGGCCGACAGGGACCCTACGCTACGAGCAGTACTTC. The rearrangement uses TRBV20-1 and TRBJ2-7, with 7 nucleotides matching TRBD1. CDR1 and CDR2 from the germline V gene are DFQATT and SNEGSKA (reference sequence). This CDR3 has 16 residues.

The chain joins TRBV18 to TRBJ2-1; D unresolved. Germline CDR1 is KGHSH and CDR2 is LQKENI. Trimming cost V 1 base and J 10 bases, with 14 bases left between them. The CDR3 is made up of 14 amino acids. CDR3 residues: CASSPQVAAQEQFF. The CDR3 bases are TGTGCCAGCTCACCACAGGTTGCGGCCCAGGAGCAGTTCTTC.

This clonotype showed up many times. The rearrangement uses TRBV20-1 and TRBJ2-7; no reliable D call. The germline V and J ends were trimmed by 0 bases and 1 base, with 13 bases remaining between them. This CDR3 has 15 amino acids. The germline gives CDR1 DFQATT, CDR2 SNEGSKA (reference sequence). The CDR3, as DNA: TGCAGTGCTAGAGATTGGCCAAGTCTTTCCTACGAGCAGTACTTC. Amino acids: CSARDWPSLSYEQYF.

This clonotype occurred many times. The J gene is TRBJ1-5, the V gene TRBV2; no reliable D call. V was cut by 8 bases and J by 7 bases, with 15 bases left in between. Germline V gene sequence: CDR1 SNHLY, CDR2 FYNNEI. This CDR3 comprises 13 residues. CDR3 amino acids: CASHASIGQPQHF. The DNA for the CDR3 is TGTGCCAGCCACGCTTCGATCGGGCAGCCCCAGCATTTT.

This clonotype was picked up many times. The V gene is TRBV7-9, the J gene TRBJ2-5; TRBD2 matches at 7 bases. J gave up 0 bases and V 3 bases, and 4 bases lay outside the gene matches. The CDR3 length is 15 residues. The germline V gene has CDR1 SEHNR and CDR2 FQNEAQ (reference sequence). CDR3 loop: CASSFSAGDQETQYF. Here the CDR3 DNA reads TGTGCCAGCAGCTTTAGTGCGGGAGACCAAGAGACCCAGTACTTC.

This clonotype was counted only a few times. The genes are TRBV3-1 and TRBJ1-1, with 7 bases fitting TRBD1. V trimming: 3 bases; J trimming: 0 bases; junction bases outside the gene matches: 4. Germline V lookup: CDR1 LGHDT, CDR2 YNNKEL (reference sequence). This CDR3 is 15 amino acids long. CDR3 in DNA: TGTGCCAGCAGCCATGGACAGGTGCTGAACACTGAAGCTTTCTTT. Residues: CASSHGQVLNTEAFF.

Many counts were recorded for this clonotype. This sequence joins TRBV12-3 or TRBV12-4 and TRBJ1-5; a weak D match, TRBD1 (5 bases). The CDR3 runs 17 residues. V was clipped by 5 bases and J by 0 bases, with 17 bases between them. The CDR3 DNA reads as TGTGCCAGCAGTACTCCAAACAGGTCCTATAGCAATCAGCCCCAGCATTTT. Its translation is CASSTPNRSYSNQPQHF.

A few counts support this clonotype. This chain connects TRBV11-2 to TRBJ2-1, with 7 bases fitting TRBD2. Germline values: CDR1 SGHAT, CDR2 FQNNGV. V dropped 0 bases and J dropped 0; count of bases not matched to a gene: 5. CDR3 length equals 17 residues. CDR3 coding DNA: TGTGCCAGCAGCTTAGATGTCGGGAGGAGCTCCTACAATGAGCAGTTCTTC. Translated: CASSLDVGRSSYNEQFF. Looking up the rest from reference TRBV11-2 and TRBJ2-1 gives the full variable domain: EAGVAQSPRYKIIEKRQSVAFWCNPISGHATLYWYQQILGQGPKLLIQFQNNGVVDDSQLPKDRFSAERLKGVDSTLKIQPAKLEDSAVYLCASSLDVGRSSYNEQFFGPGTRLTVL.

This clonotype was seen at least ten times. The chain is built from TRBV6-1 and TRBJ1-1, with D perhaps TRBD1 (6 bases). Germline assignment: CDR1 MNHNS and CDR2 SASEGT. The length of the CDR3 is 15 residues. V was clipped by 5 bases and J by 3 bases, with 16 bases between them. The CDR3 DNA reads as TGTGCCAGCAGTCGATGGACAGAAGGGGACACTGAAGCTTTCTTT. This codes for CASSRWTEGDTEAFF.

In its sample, this clonotype was seen a few times. This rearrangement joins TRBV7-2 to TRBJ2-1; D may be TRBD2 (6 bases). Trimming shortened V by 5 bases and J by 4 bases, and 9 bases separated the two germline ends. Germline V CDR1 and CDR2: SGHTA, FQGNSA. The length of the CDR3 is 13 residues. The CDR3 here is CASSGGMYNEQFF. The CDR3 bases are TGTGCCAGCAGCGGAGGGATGTACAATGAGCAGTTCTTC.

The V and J genes are TRBV4-1 and TRBJ1-1; D gene ambiguous. This CDR3 has 16 residues. The ends were cut back, 4 bases at V and 3 bases at J, with 18 bases in the middle. From germline, CDR1 is MGHRA and CDR2 YSYEKL. CDR3 loop: CASSRIAMAGYTEAFF. CDR3 bases: TGCGCCAGCAGCCGGATAGCGATGGCGGGGTACACTGAAGCTTTCTTT.

Here the CDR3 reads CASRDRVRYEQFF. The CDR3 DNA sequence: TGTGCCAGCAGGGACAGGGTAAGGTATGAGCAGTTCTTC. V usage is TRBV2 and J usage is TRBJ2-1; 8 bases fit TRBD1. Germline V lookup: CDR1 SNHLY, CDR2 FYNNEI. V was pared by 6 bases and J by 8 bases, with 6 bases of the junction left unmatched. The CDR3 contains 13 residues.

This clonotype was detected ten times or more. The chain is built from TRBV6-5 and TRBJ2-7; 9 bases map to TRBD1. The J segment lost 2 bases and the V segment lost 0 bases, leaving 8 bases of the junction unmatched. The CDR3 has 17 amino acids. Per the germline V gene, CDR1 is MNHEY and CDR2 is SVGAGI. The CDR3 nucleotides are TGTGCCAGCAGTTACTCCCAGACCGGGACAGGGCCCTACGAGCAGTACTTC. Its protein is CASSYSQTGTGPYEQYF.

The table lists this clonotype with many counts. The genes are TRBV10-3 and TRBJ2-1; tentatively, D is TRBD2 (5 bases). The length of the CDR3 is 12 residues. From germline, CDR1 is ENHRY and CDR2 SYGVKD. V lost 6 bases, J lost 5 bases, and 8 bases lay in between. The CDR3 DNA sequence: TGTGCCATCAGCCGGACTGACAATGAGCAGTTCTTC. This translates into CAISRTDNEQFF.